The T cell receptor (beta chain) described here comes from a study of TIL therapy for anti-PD-1-resistant metastatic lung cancer. Whole-study context: Most patients had lung adenocarcinoma; several tumors were EGFR-mutant, two ALK-rearranged; half smoked currently or formerly.

About this clone itself: The target antigen is unknown.

CDR3 length equals 12 residues. Germline loops: CDR1 SGHDT, CDR2 YYEEEE. Trimming took off 7 bases at V and 4 bases at J, with 9 bases between the two ends. Findings and caveats of the study: Infused TIL clonotypes partially replaced the baseline blood repertoire, then decayed over months.

Time point specified: pre-treatment sample, taken before nivolumab and TIL therapy. The libraries were made with immunoSEQ v3. Measured with immunoSEQ multiplex PCR; TCRdb has only the in-frame clones, and not every one. The sample includes some 50,000 clones, roughly 85% of them seen just once. This receptor was identified in a man between 65 and 80 years old with non-small cell lung cancer. The chain combines TRBV5-6 with TRBJ1-3; weak D call: TRBD1 (6 bases). Here the sequenced sample was blood, taken at baseline. The CDR3 DNA is TGTGCCAGCGGCGGACAGGGAAACACCATATATTTT. This gives the protein CASGGQGNTIYF.